The 14 T cell receptor beta chains in this list originate from one sample, sequenced in a study of T cell clonality in common variable immunodeficiency. Measured with immunoSEQ multiplex PCR; TCRdb has only the in-frame clones, and not every one. Reported are some 50,000 clones, none seen only once; the ten largest carry roughly 6.2%. Material for sequencing was peripheral blood mononuclear cells. Receptor source: a person between 18 and 75 years old in good health.

This clone was counted at least ten times. The read comes to an end 3 residues before the CDR3 does, leaving the germline J gene to fill in the end. The rearrangement joins TRBV18 to TRBJ2-1, with 8 positions matching TRBD1. CDR3 length equals 18 residues. The trim removed 2 bases at V and 6 bases at J, leaving 15 bases unmatched. The germline gives CDR1 KGHSH, CDR2 LQKENI. The CDR3 sequence: CASSPYDFRDRISNEQFF. The DNA read from the CDR3 is TGTGCCAGCTCACCATACGACTTTCGGGACAGGATTAGCAATGAG. The complete variable domain, with remaining parts taken from reference TRBV18 and TRBJ2-1, reads NAGVMQNPRHLVRRRGQEARLRCSPMKGHSHVYWYRQLPEEGLKFMVYLQKENIIDESGMPKERFSAEFPKEGPSILRIQQVVRGDSAAYFCASSPYDFRDRISNEQFFGPGTRLTVL.

This clone was recorded many times. The sequence runs out 3 residues before the end of the CDR3; the remainder is reconstructed from the germline J gene. The chain uses TRBV18 and TRBJ2-7; TRBD1 matches 9 bases. The length of the CDR3 is 17 residues. After removal of 4 bases from V and 0 bases from J, the junction contained 10 bases not matched to a gene. Germline CDR1 KGHSH, CDR2 LQKENI. This chain's CDR3 is CASSRETGTGSSYEQYF. Partial CDR3 DNA: TGTGCCAGCTCACGTGAAACCGGGACAGGGAGCTCCTACGAG.

This clone was counted ten times or more. The CDR3 loop is CSARDWRQGGETQYF. The sequenced part of the CDR3 DNA is TGCAGTGCTAGAGATTGGAGACAGGGGGGAGAGACC. J is TRBJ2-5 and V is TRBV20-1; 9 bases fit TRBD1. The read comes to an end 3 residues before the CDR3 does, leaving the germline J gene to fill in the end. The junction had 6 bases not matched to a gene; V was cut back by 0 bases and J by 4 bases. Germline V gives CDR1 DFQATT, CDR2 SNEGSKA (reference sequence). The CDR3 spans 15 residues.

This clone was recorded at least ten times. The read falls 3 residues short of the CDR3 end, and the missing part is taken from the germline J gene. The chain employs TRBV7-9 and TRBJ1-1; TRBD1 is a possible D gene (6 bases). The CDR3 has 14 amino acids. Trimming took 1 base from V and 0 from J, leaving 6 bases between them. Germline loops: CDR1 SEHNR, CDR2 FQNEAQ (reference sequence). CDR3 protein: CASSLGGLNTEAFF. CDR3 bases read: TGTGCCAGCAGCTTAGGGGGGCTGAACACTGAA.

Ten or more counts support this clone. The CDR3 DNA, read in part, is TGTGCCAGTAGTACCGATACAGGGGGCGGCAACTATGGC. As protein: CASSTDTGGGNYG. Given in full, the CDR3 is CASSTDTGGGNYGYTF. The chain is built from TRBV19 and TRBJ1-2; 9 bases map to TRBD1. The read gets to within 3 residues of the CDR3 end, and the germline J gene fills in the rest. V trimming: 4 bases; J trimming: 2 bases; junction bases outside the gene matches: 8. The CDR3 consists of 16 residues. Germline CDR1 and CDR2: LNHDA and SQIVND (reference sequence).

This clone appeared many times. From the germline J gene comes the end of the CDR3, since the read stops 3 residues before it. This chain joins TRBV20-1 and TRBJ1-1, with D uncertain. The CDR3 spans 10 residues. Germline V gene data show CDR1 as DFQATT and CDR2 as SNEGSKA (reference sequence). Between the trimmed V and J ends, which lost 5 bases and 7 bases, there was a span of 8 bases. The DNA read from the CDR3 is TGCAGTGCTCCCCGTAATGAA. As protein: CSAPRNE. The entire CDR3 is CSAPRNEAFF.

Many counts were recorded for this clone. CDR3 protein: CSANPQGAWTDTQYF. The CDR3 bases that were read are TGCAGTGCTAATCCACAGGGGGCTTGGACAGATACG. This rearrangement joins TRBV20-1 to TRBJ2-3; 9 bases agree with TRBD1. The CDR3 end falls 3 residues outside the read, so it is completed with the germline J gene. The ends lost 4 bases at V and 3 bases at J; junction bases unmatched: 8. The CDR3 runs to 15 residues. Germline loops: CDR1 DFQATT, CDR2 SNEGSKA (reference sequence).

This clone showed up many times. The CDR3 end is not reached by the read, which stops 3 residues before it; the germline J gene fills it in. The V and J genes are TRBV27 and TRBJ2-5; 7 positions agree with TRBD2. V shed 1 base, J shed 5 bases, and the junction held 7 bases outside the gene matches. Looked up from germline, CDR1 is MNHEY and CDR2 is SMNVEV (reference sequence). The CDR3 totals 15 residues. CDR3 in amino acids: CASSLLGGDVETQYF. The covered CDR3 bases are TGTGCCAGCAGTTTATTGGGGGGGGACGTGGAGACC.

In this sample, this clone turned up many times. The read terminates 3 residues before the CDR3 end, so the remaining end is supplied by the germline J gene. The chain is built from TRBV7-6 and TRBJ2-7, with D perhaps matching TRBD2 (5 bases). The CDR3 length is 11 residues. V was clipped by 6 bases and J by 6 bases, with 9 bases between them. CDR1 and CDR2 from the germline V gene are SGHVS and FNYEAQ. The CDR3 is CASRGGSEQYF. The CDR3 DNA, read in part, is TGTGCCAGCAGGGGCGGGTCCGAG.

This clone was seen repeatedly, ten times or more. The read terminates 3 residues before the CDR3 end, so the remaining end is supplied by the germline J gene. This chain links TRBV5-1 with TRBJ1-5; D is possibly TRBD1 (5 bases). Germline-derived CDR1 and CDR2 are SGHRS and YFSETQ. V was pared by 3 bases and J by 4 bases, with 14 bases between. This CDR3 has 15 residues. The part of the CDR3 DNA that was read is TGCGCCAGCAGCTGGGGGGTGGGGGTAAATCAGCCC. Protein sequence: CASSWGVGVNQP. The entire CDR3 is CASSWGVGVNQPQHF.

This clone was detected many times. The same CDR3 can be traced to other DNA sequences in this sample. Partial CDR3 DNA: TGTGCCAGCAGTTACGGGACAGGGGGCTACGAG. As protein: CASSYGTGGYE. The full CDR3 protein is CASSYGTGGYEAFF. This rearrangement joins TRBV6-2 or TRBV6-3 to TRBJ1-1; the match to TRBD1 covers 12 bases. Read data end 3 residues before the CDR3 end; the end is taken from the germline J gene. The germline CDR1 and CDR2 sequences are MNHEY and SVGEGT. The CDR3 covers 14 residues.

This clone was observed many times. The sequence runs out 3 residues before the end of the CDR3; the remainder is reconstructed from the germline J gene. This chain connects TRBV11-2 to TRBJ2-5; no clear D gene. CDR1 SGHAT and CDR2 FQNNGV come from the germline V gene. The CDR3 has 14 amino acids. V dropped 4 bases and J dropped 3 bases, with 12 bases sitting between them. The CDR3 region is CASSSQVGKETQYF. The part of the CDR3 DNA that was read is TGTGCCAGCAGCTCGCAGGTGGGCAAAGAGACC.

This clone showed up many times. The missing CDR3 end, 3 residues past where the read stops, is filled in from the germline J gene. The chain has TRBV18 and TRBJ2-2; the match to TRBD1 covers 8 bases. The germline V gene has CDR1 KGHSH and CDR2 LQKENI. The CDR3 is 16 amino acids. V shed 0 bases, J shed 7 bases, and the junction held 7 bases outside the gene matches. This chain's CDR3 is CASSPPKAGGIGELFF. The part of the CDR3 DNA that was read is TGTGCCAGCTCACCACCGAAAGCAGGGGGCATCGGGGAG.

This clone was recorded many times. The observed sequence ends 3 residues before the CDR3 terminus, with the missing tail filled in from the germline J gene. This chain joins TRBV7-7 and TRBJ2-3, with 8 bases matching TRBD1. Losses at the gene ends were 1 base for V and 5 bases for J; bases not matched to a gene: 2. The CDR3 sequence is 14 residues long. Germline V gene lookup returns CDR1 SSHAT and CDR2 FNYEAQ (reference sequence). CDR3 sequence reads: CASSLGTGLDTQYF. The CDR3 DNA, read in part, is TGTGCCAGCAGCTTAGGGACAGGGTTAGATACG.